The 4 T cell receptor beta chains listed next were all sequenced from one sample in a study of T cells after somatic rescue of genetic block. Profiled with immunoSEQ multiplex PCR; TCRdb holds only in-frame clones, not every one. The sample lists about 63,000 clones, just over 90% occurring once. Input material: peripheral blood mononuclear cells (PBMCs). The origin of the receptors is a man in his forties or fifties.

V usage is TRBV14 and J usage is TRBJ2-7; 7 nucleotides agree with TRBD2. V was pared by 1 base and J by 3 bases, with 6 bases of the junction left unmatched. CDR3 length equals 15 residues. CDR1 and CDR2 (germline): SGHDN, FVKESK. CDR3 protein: CASSQGSSGFYEQYF. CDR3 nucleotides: TGTGCCAGCAGCCAAGGGTCTAGCGGTTTCTACGAGCAGTACTTC.

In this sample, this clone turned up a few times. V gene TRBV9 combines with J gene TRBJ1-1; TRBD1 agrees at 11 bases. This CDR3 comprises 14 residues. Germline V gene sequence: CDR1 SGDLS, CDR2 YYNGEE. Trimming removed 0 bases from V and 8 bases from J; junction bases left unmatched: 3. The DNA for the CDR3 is TGTGCCAGCAGCGTAGAAGGACAGGGGGCAGAAGCTTTCTTT. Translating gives CASSVEGQGAEAFF.

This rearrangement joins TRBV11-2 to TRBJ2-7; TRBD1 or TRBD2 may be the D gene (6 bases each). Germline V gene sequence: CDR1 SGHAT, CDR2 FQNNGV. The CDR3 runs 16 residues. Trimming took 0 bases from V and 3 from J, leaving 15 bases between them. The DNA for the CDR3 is TGTGCCAGCAGCTTAGATGGGACGGGGGCCTTCTACGAGCAGTACTTC. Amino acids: CASSLDGTGAFYEQYF.

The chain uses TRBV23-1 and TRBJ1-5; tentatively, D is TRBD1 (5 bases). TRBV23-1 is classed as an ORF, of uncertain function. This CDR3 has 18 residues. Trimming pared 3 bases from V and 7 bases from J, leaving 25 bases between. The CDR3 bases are TGCGCCAGCAGTCACCGCGGGGGGTTGTCAGGTTATTGGCAGCCCCAGCATTTT. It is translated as CASSHRGGLSGYWQPQHF.